Listed below are T cell receptor beta chains from one sample, sequenced in a study of T cell repertoires in cytomegalovirus infection. In TCRdb, the reads were re-called with MiXCR into one record per CDR3 protein. The sample has 350,000 to 500,000 distinct CDR3 sequences, about 33% seen once. The sequenced sample consisted of PBMCs. These receptor sequences come from a human donor in good health (CMV status not recorded). Some clones in this sample may be carry-over from other donors' samples. Both conserved end residues are trimmed from each CDR3.

j_gene	v_gene	CDR3aa
TRBJ2-5	TRBV7-2	ASSRPGDQETQY
TRBJ2-7	TRBV6-6	ASSQGTINEQY
TRBJ1-3	TRBV19	ASRPGGKGVYGNTIY
TRBJ1-1	TRBV6-1	ASSWGQGRTEAF
TRBJ1-2	TRBV5-5	ASSPPGQGSPSSNYGYT
TRBJ1-1	TRBV6-5	ASRPREVHTEAF
TRBJ1-1	TRBV27	ASSSRTASNTEAF
TRBJ1-2	TRBV11-2	ASSLGSAEYGYT
TRBJ2-5	TRBV12-3/TRBV12-4	ASRLGGQETQY
TRBJ2-1	TRBV6-5	ASRPTAGLIAGVYNEQF
TRBJ2-5	TRBV6-5	ASSPGQGRQTQY
TRBJ1-1	TRBV7-6	ASTPGPGPNEAF
TRBJ2-2	TRBV23-1	ASSQSKARTTGELF
TRBJ2-7	TRBV28	ARSSQGSYEQY
TRBJ1-5	TRBV12-3/TRBV12-4	ASSWTQGDYQPQH
TRBJ1-3	TRBV3-1	ASSQTWNSGNTIY
TRBJ1-1	TRBV18	ASSLTGSGTEAF
TRBJ2-7	TRBV11-2	ASSREVLGGEQY
TRBJ2-3	TRBV19	ATAPGLAGTDTQY
TRBJ2-1	TRBV7-6	ASSFTGTSSYNEQF
TRBJ1-5	TRBV20-1	SAPERYSNQPQH
TRBJ1-6	TRBV5-6	ASSLLGRGYSPLH
TRBJ1-1	TRBV12-3/TRBV12-4	ASRQTGGVTEAF
TRBJ2-5	TRBV4-1	ASSRPGAGKQETQY
TRBJ2-5	TRBV7-8	ASILQRGWRETQY
TRBJ2-7	TRBV19	ASRSETGREQY